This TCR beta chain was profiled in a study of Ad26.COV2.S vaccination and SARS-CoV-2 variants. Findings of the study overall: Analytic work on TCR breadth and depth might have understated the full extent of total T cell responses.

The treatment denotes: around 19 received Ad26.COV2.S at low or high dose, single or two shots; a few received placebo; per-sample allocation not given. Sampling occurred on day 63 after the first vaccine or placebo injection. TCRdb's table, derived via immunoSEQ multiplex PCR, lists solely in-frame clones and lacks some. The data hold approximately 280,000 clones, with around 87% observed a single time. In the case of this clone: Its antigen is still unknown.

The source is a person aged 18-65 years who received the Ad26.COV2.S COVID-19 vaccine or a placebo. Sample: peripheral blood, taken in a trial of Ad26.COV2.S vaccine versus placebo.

CDR3 coding DNA: TGTGCCAGCAGCTTGTCGATAGGAGGCTACACCTTC. Protein sequence: CASSLSIGGYTF. The gene calls are TRBV5-6 and TRBJ1-2; D not resolved. This CDR3 spans 12 amino acids. CDR1 is SGHDT and CDR2 is YYEEEE in the germline V gene. V lost 1 base, J lost 8 bases, and 9 bases lay in between.